Presented here are 20 T cell receptor beta chains from one specimen sequenced in a study of CD8 T cells in Susac syndrome (dated by TCRdb to between 2018 and 2021). Preparation of the library involved the immunoSEQ multiplex PCR assay. RNA was extracted using the RNeasy kit, and about 0.5 to 1 ug of the RNA was reverse transcribed with random hexamers. Using fastp trimming at Q25 and MiXCR clonotype assembly, TCRdb reanalyzed the public sequencing data and kept in-frame beta chains. Rows with one shared CDR3 protein collapse into an entry with the most common genes and DNA. For this sample the table gives about 300,000 distinct CDR3 sequences, of which around nine tenths were detected only once. The top ten clones comprise around 0.18% of the sample. Input material: CD8+ T cells from PBMCs. All receptors derive from a human donor with multiple sclerosis.

The rearrangement joins TRBV19 to TRBJ1-1; D is undetermined. This CDR3 region has 13 residues. Germline loops: CDR1 LNHDA, CDR2 SQIVND (reference sequence). V was trimmed by 1 base and J by 0 bases, leaving 3 bases between them. The CDR3 DNA is TGTGCCAGTAGTATAGCGATGAACACTGAAGCTTTCTTT. As protein: CASSIAMNTEAFF.

The chain links TRBV4-2 to TRBJ2-1; the D gene is possibly TRBD2 (5 bases). Germline assignment: CDR1 LGHNA and CDR2 YNFKEQ. Trimming stripped 5 bases from V and 6 bases from J, with 8 bases between. The CDR3 consists of 12 residues. The CDR3: CASSRELNEQFF. In DNA, the CDR3 is TGTGCCAGCAGCAGGGAGCTCAATGAGCAGTTCTTC.

J is TRBJ2-3 and V is TRBV5-5, with D unresolved. Trimming left V 1 base short and J 0 bases short, with 9 bases between. Germline V CDR1 and CDR2: SGHKS, YYEKEE (reference sequence). The CDR3 is 15 amino acids. The CDR3 here is CASSLIVSSTDTQYF. CDR3 nucleotide sequence: TGTGCCAGCAGCTTGATCGTCTCTAGCACAGATACGCAGTATTTT.

The genes are TRBV4-3 and TRBJ2-2, with 7 bases lining up with TRBD1. Losses at the gene ends were 1 base for V and 2 bases for J; bases not matched to a gene: 7. CDR1 and CDR2 (germline): LGHNA, YSLEER. The CDR3 extends over 17 amino acids. The CDR3 reads CASSQVWTGINTGELFF. CDR3 DNA: TGCGCCAGCAGCCAAGTATGGACAGGAATTAACACCGGGGAGCTGTTTTTT.

The gene calls are TRBV9 and TRBJ1-1; D uncertain. V was pared by 3 bases and J by 0 bases, with 6 bases between. CDR1 and CDR2 from the germline V gene are SGDLS and YYNGEE. This CDR3 region has 13 residues. Here the CDR3 reads CASSEGLNTEAFF. Written as DNA, the CDR3 is TGTGCCAGCAGCGAGGGCTTGAACACTGAAGCTTTCTTT. Combining the CDR3 with reference TRBV9 and TRBJ1-1 gives the whole variable domain DSGVTQTPKHLITATGQRVTLRCSPRSGDLSVYWYQQSLDQGLQFLIQYYNGEERAKGNILERFSAQQFPDLHSELNLSSLELGDSALYFCASSEGLNTEAFFGQGTRLTVV.

The chain recombines TRBV6-2 or TRBV6-3 with TRBJ2-7; tentative D call: TRBD2 (5 bases). The V end lost 7 bases, the J end lost 7 bases, and 17 bases lay between the germline ends. The CDR3 has 13 amino acids. Germline V gene lookup returns CDR1 MNHEY and CDR2 SVGEGT. Here the CDR3 DNA reads TGTGCCAGCACGTGGACGGACTTGAGGGAGCAGTACTTC. Translated: CASTWTDLREQYF.

V gene TRBV9 combines with J gene TRBJ2-4; 9 positions match TRBD2. Germline V CDR1 and CDR2: SGDLS, YYNGEE. V lost 4 bases, J lost 0 bases, and 5 bases stayed unmatched. The CDR3 consists of 16 residues. The CDR3 loop is CASSPQAGGAKNIQYF. As DNA, the CDR3 is TGTGCCAGCAGCCCCCAAGCGGGAGGAGCCAAAAACATTCAGTACTTC.

This chain links TRBV12-3 or TRBV12-4 with TRBJ2-7, with D uncertain. V lost 4 bases and J 1 base, leaving 8 bases between the germline ends. The CDR3 is 13 residues long. DNA of the CDR3: TGTGCCAGCAGTTCGTTAGCATCCTACGAGCAGTACTTC. Translated: CASSSLASYEQYF.

This clonotype was seen a single time. The V call is TRBV5-6, the J call TRBJ1-1; D remains unclear. The CDR3 has 15 amino acids. Germline V lookup: CDR1 SGHDT, CDR2 YYEEEE. The V end lost 1 base, the J end lost 3 bases, and 13 bases lay between the germline ends. In DNA form, the CDR3 reads TGTGCCAGCAGCTTGATTTGGACCACGGACACTGAAGCTTTCTTT. This sequence encodes CASSLIWTTDTEAFF.

The chain recombines TRBV19 with TRBJ2-1, with TRBD2 as a possible D gene (6 bases). The CDR3 contains 13 residues. Germline V lookup: CDR1 LNHDA, CDR2 SQIVND (reference sequence). Trimming took 2 bases from V and 5 from J, leaving 7 bases between them. The CDR3 DNA reads TGTGCCAGTAGTATAATAGCGGACAATGAGCAGTTCTTC. Translation: CASSIIADNEQFF.

The chain recombines TRBV10-3 with TRBJ2-5; 8 nucleotides match TRBD1. The CDR3 length is 15 residues. The germline CDR1 and CDR2 sequences are ENHRY and SYGVKD. J lost 3 bases, V lost 0 bases, and 3 bases had no gene match. The CDR3 is CAISESGTGKETQYF. The CDR3 nucleotides are TGTGCCATCAGTGAGTCAGGGACAGGAAAAGAGACCCAGTACTTC.

Regarding this clonotype: Germline and junction disagree at one end, which may indicate a read error. The rearrangement links TRBV7-9 to TRBJ2-7; D not certain. This CDR3 has 13 amino acids. Germline V CDR1 and CDR2: SEHNR, FQNEAQ (reference sequence). The CDR3 DNA sequence: TGTGCCGGCAGCCCTCCAAGCTCCTACGAGCAGTACTTC. Its protein is CAGSPPSSYEQYF.

J is TRBJ2-2 and V is TRBV3-1; TRBD1 matches 7 bases. This CDR3 has 16 amino acids. The J segment lost 2 bases and the V segment lost 3 bases, leaving 6 bases of the junction unmatched. Germline assignment: CDR1 LGHDT and CDR2 YNNKEL (reference sequence). CDR3 bases: TGTGCCAGCAGCCATTGGGACAGCGATAACACCGGGGAGCTGTTTTTT. This codes for CASSHWDSDNTGELFF.

This sequence joins TRBV24-1 and TRBJ2-1; a possible D gene is TRBD2 (6 bases). This CDR3 region has 13 residues. CDR1 is KGHDR, CDR2 SFDVKD, per germline. V shed 8 bases and J shed 3 bases, with 10 bases lying between them. For the CDR3, the DNA is TGTGCCACCAATAGCGGCGGCTACAATGAGCAGTTCTTC. This translates into CATNSGGYNEQFF.

This clonotype has just one count. J is TRBJ1-1 and V is TRBV2; D call uncertain. The V gene lost 10 bases and the J gene lost 3 bases, with 18 bases spanning the gap. The CDR3 has 14 residues. The germline V gene encodes CDR1 SNHLY and CDR2 FYNNEI. The CDR3 region is CATNRAFGDTEAFF. The CDR3, as DNA: TGTGCCACCAACCGTGCCTTCGGGGACACTGAAGCTTTCTTT.

CDR3 region: CASSLSGAYSSYEQYF. CDR3 DNA sequence: TGTGCCAGCAGTTTATCCGGAGCTTACAGCTCCTACGAGCAGTACTTC. The rearrangement uses TRBV27 and TRBJ2-7, with unresolved D. V lost 0 bases to trimming and J lost 0 bases, with 12 bases between them. In germline, CDR1 is MNHEY, CDR2 SMNVEV (reference sequence). The CDR3 runs 16 residues.

The chain carries TRBV19 and TRBJ2-4; 9 nucleotides agree with TRBD1. The CDR3 consists of 12 residues. CDR1 LNHDA and CDR2 SQIVND come from the germline V gene (reference sequence). After removal of 8 bases from V and 9 bases from J, the junction contained 5 bases not matched to a gene. The CDR3 spells CASYPGQGIQYF. The CDR3 DNA reads TGTGCCAGTTATCCGGGACAGGGCATTCAGTACTTC.

V is TRBV12-2 and J is TRBJ2-6; TRBD1 was called by the table and not checked on the DNA. TRBV12-2 is annotated as a pseudogene. The CDR3 extends over 15 amino acids. The CDR3 sequence: CASRLPRGGANVLTF. DNA for the CDR3: TGTGCAAGTCGCTTACCCAGGGGTGGGGCCAACGTCCTGACTTTC.

The V call is TRBV5-6, the J call TRBJ2-7; 7 nucleotides line up with TRBD2. CDR1 SGHDT and CDR2 YYEEEE come from the germline V gene. After removal of 6 bases from V and 1 base from J, the junction contained 10 bases not matched to a gene. The CDR3 runs to 15 residues. Written as DNA, the CDR3 is TGTGCCAGCACCCCCGGGCCGGGGGGTTCCTACGAGCAGTACTTC. It specifies CASTPGPGGSYEQYF.

V usage is TRBV29-1 and J usage is TRBJ1-1; possible D gene TRBD1, 5 bases. Between the trimmed V and J ends, which lost 4 bases and 6 bases, there was a span of 12 bases. The CDR3 totals 12 residues. The germline CDR1 and CDR2 sequences are SQVTM and ANQGSEA. The CDR3 region is CSVGGTFPEAFF. CDR3 bases: TGCAGCGTTGGGGGGACGTTCCCTGAAGCTTTCTTT.